A selection of T cell receptor beta chains follows, all from one sample in a study of blood T cells in healthy people across ages. TCRdb analysed the 5' RACE reads with MiXCR anew, one entry per CDR3 protein. The sample includes some 780,000 distinct CDR3 sequences, approximately 53% of them seen just once. The sample consisted of blood. The receptors derive from a man aged 40-55 years in good health. The CDR3 runs from the conserved cysteine through the conserved F or W. Each record gives: CDR3 length, J gene, V gene, D gene, clone size, CDR3 protein, CDR3 DNA. A D gene is named only where the DNA matches it firmly. Clone sizes are given selectively: once, few, many, or a class where the clone is expanded.

14	TRBJ1-2	TRBV3-1	.	.	CASSQDGRGYGYTF	TGTGCCAGCAGCCAAGACGGCAGGGGTTATGGCTACACCTTC
19	TRBJ2-1	TRBV6-5	.	once	CASSYSMRAAKVNDNEQFF	TGTGCCAGCAGTTACTCGATGCGAGCGGCAAAAGTAAATGACAATGAGCAGTTCTTC
11	TRBJ1-1	TRBV7-9	.	.	CASSLSPEAFF	TGTGCCAGCAGCTTATCCCCTGAAGCTTTCTTT
16	TRBJ2-4	TRBV6-1	.	once	CASRAPGTLAKNIQYF	TGTGCCAGCAGGGCCCCCGGGACCTTAGCCAAAAACATTCAGTACTTC
14	TRBJ1-5	TRBV10-3	.	.	CAISDQGGNQPQHF	TGTGCCATCAGTGACCAGGGTGGGAATCAGCCCCAGCATTTT
14	TRBJ2-7	TRBV2	.	.	CASTVPGEGYEQYF	TGTGCCAGCACCGTTCCAGGGGAAGGCTACGAGCAGTACTTC
15	TRBJ1-5	TRBV6-5	TRBD1	.	CASGQGTSGNQPQHF	TGTGCCAGCGGACAGGGGACATCGGGCAATCAGCCCCAGCATTTT
12	TRBJ2-7	TRBV25-1	.	.	CASREPGSEQYF	TGTGCCAGCAGAGAACCAGGTAGCGAGCAGTACTTC
13	TRBJ2-1	TRBV7-9	.	.	CASSLGGPNEQFF	TGTGCCAGCAGCTTAGGAGGGCCAAATGAGCAGTTCTTC
15	TRBJ1-2	TRBV3-1	.	once	CASSPLRTSKKGYTF	TGTGCCAGCAGCCCTCTTCGGACAAGCAAGAAGGGCTACACCTTC
13	TRBJ1-4	TRBV29-1	TRBD1	.	CSFPTGAVEKLFF	TGCAGCTTTCCTACAGGGGCCGTTGAAAAACTGTTTTTT
15	TRBJ2-1	TRBV28	.	few	CASTRRAANYNEQFF	TGTGCCAGCACCCGCCGGGCAGCCAACTACAATGAGCAGTTCTTC
15	TRBJ2-7	TRBV7-2	TRBD2	.	CASSLDGRLSYEQYF	TGTGCCAGCAGCTTAGACGGGAGGCTCTCCTACGAGCAGTACTTC
12	TRBJ2-5	TRBV7-3	.	many	CASSYSPGTQYF	TGTGCCAGCAGTTACTCCCCGGGGACCCAGTACTTC
16	TRBJ2-1	TRBV3-1	.	.	CASSQDSWDSYNEQFF	TGTGCCAGCAGCCAAGATTCGTGGGATTCCTACAATGAGCAGTTCTTC
16	TRBJ1-4	TRBV7-7	TRBD1	.	CASSSGPRGPDEKLFF	TGTGCTAGCAGCTCAGGGCCCAGGGGGCCAGATGAAAAACTGTTTTTT
14	TRBJ2-5	TRBV5-1	TRBD1	.	CASSPATGGETQYF	TGCGCCAGCAGCCCCGCGACAGGGGGGGAGACCCAGTACTTC
14	TRBJ2-7	TRBV7-9	.	once	CASSPLPDSYEQYF	TGTGCCAGCAGCCCACTACCTGATTCCTACGAGCAGTACTTC
15	TRBJ2-2	TRBV20-1	.	.	CSARALGENTGELFF	TGCAGTGCTAGAGCCCTAGGGGAAAACACCGGGGAGCTGTTTTTT
14	TRBJ2-5	TRBV7-9	.	few	CASSLEGQPETQYF	TGTGCCAGCAGCTTAGAGGGGCAACCGGAGACCCAGTACTTC
16	TRBJ2-1	TRBV29-1	TRBD2	.	CSVEGMKRGRYNEQFF	TGCAGCGTTGAAGGCATGAAGCGGGGCCGCTACAATGAGCAGTTCTTC
15	TRBJ2-5	TRBV20-1	.	.	CSAREPWGPKETQYF	TGCAGTGCCAGGGAGCCGTGGGGCCCTAAAGAGACCCAGTACTTC
14	TRBJ2-7	TRBV7-6	.	few	CASSATGTSYEQYF	TGTGCCAGCAGCGCCACAGGAACCTCCTACGAGCAGTACTTC
13	TRBJ2-2	TRBV25-1	TRBD1	.	CATRQGWVGELFF	TGTGCCACAAGACAGGGCTGGGTCGGGGAGCTGTTTTTT
13	TRBJ2-5	TRBV24-1	TRBD2	few	CATSLAGGETQYF	TGTGCCACCAGTCTAGCGGGAGGAGAGACCCAGTACTTC
13	TRBJ1-1	TRBV29-1	TRBD1	once	CSIQIVGTGIAFF	TGCAGCATTCAAATTGTGGGGACAGGGATAGCTTTCTTT
12	TRBJ2-7	TRBV20-1	TRBD2	once	CSARNPGREQYF	TGCAGTGCTAGAAACCCCGGGAGGGAGCAGTACTTC
16	TRBJ2-4	TRBV2	.	.	CASSDRRRLAKNIQYF	TGTGCCAGCAGTGACAGGAGGCGTTTAGCCAAAAACATTCAGTACTTC
14	TRBJ2-2	TRBV5-1	TRBD1	once	CASSFRTGTGELFF	TGCGCCAGCAGCTTCAGGACAGGTACCGGGGAGCTGTTTTTT
16	TRBJ2-3	TRBV5-1	TRBD2	few	CASSRSGGGHTDTQYF	TGCGCCAGCAGTAGGTCTGGCGGGGGGCACACAGATACGCAGTATTTT
16	TRBJ2-7	TRBV4-1	.	.	CASSQDLYGGLYEQYF	TGCGCCAGCAGCCAAGACCTTTATGGGGGGCTCTACGAGCAGTACTTC